This is a list of T cell receptor beta chains from one sample in a study of blood T cells in healthy people across ages. TCRdb passed the 5' RACE reads through MiXCR, listing each CDR3 protein once. The sample contains over 600,000 distinct CDR3 sequences, around 50% of which appear only once. What was sequenced was blood. The receptors were gathered from a man aged 35 to 55 in good health. Both conserved end residues are part of each CDR3. Fields, in order: V gene, clone size, J gene, D gene, CDR3 DNA, CDR3 protein. D genes are given only for firm matches. The size of a clone is reported for some rows only, either as once, few or many, or as a class for expanded clones.

V: TRBV2
size: few
J: TRBJ2-5
D: TRBD2
DNA: TGTGCCAGCCTAGCGGGGGGGAAAGAGACCCAGTACTTC
CDR3: CASLAGGKETQYF

V: TRBV18
size: .
J: TRBJ2-7
D: TRBD1
DNA: TGTGCCAGCTCACCGTCGGGACAGTACGAGCAGTACTTC
CDR3: CASSPSGQYEQYF

V: TRBV7-8
size: .
J: TRBJ2-1
D: TRBD2
DNA: TGTGCCAGCAGCTTACTAGCGGGAGGGCGACCTGAGCAGTTCTTC
CDR3: CASSLLAGGRPEQFF

V: TRBV7-2
size: .
J: TRBJ2-1
D: .
DNA: TGTGCCAGCAGCCTCGGGGGGCGGGTTCGGAATGAGCAGTTCTTC
CDR3: CASSLGGRVRNEQFF

V: TRBV20-1
size: once
J: TRBJ2-1
D: .
DNA: TGCAGTGCTAGAGGGGTAACCTACAATGAGCAGTTCTTC
CDR3: CSARGVTYNEQFF

V: TRBV9
size: few
J: TRBJ1-2
D: .
DNA: TGTGCCAGCAGCGTAGCGGGGTCCTGGACGGACAACTATGGCTACACCTTC
CDR3: CASSVAGSWTDNYGYTF

V: TRBV7-6
size: few
J: TRBJ1-6
D: .
DNA: TGTGCCAGCCTGCTGGGACATGTAAATTCACCCCTCCACTTT
CDR3: CASLLGHVNSPLHF

V: TRBV28
size: .
J: TRBJ1-2
D: .
DNA: TGTGCCAGCATCTCAGGGAAGGGTATTGATGACTATGGCTACACCTTC
CDR3: CASISGKGIDDYGYTF

V: TRBV4-3
size: .
J: TRBJ2-3
D: TRBD1
DNA: TGCGCCAGCAGCCAAGATCGGGACAGTGCAGATACGCAGTATTTT
CDR3: CASSQDRDSADTQYF

V: TRBV7-2
size: few
J: TRBJ2-7
D: .
DNA: TGTGCCAGCAGCTTAGACTGGCTGAGCTCCTACGAGCAGTACTTC
CDR3: CASSLDWLSSYEQYF

V: TRBV28
size: few
J: TRBJ1-6
D: .
DNA: TGTGCCAGCAGTTTGGTCCAATCGAGCTCCTATAATTCACCCCTCCACTTT
CDR3: CASSLVQSSSYNSPLHF

V: TRBV29-1
size: few
J: TRBJ2-5
D: .
DNA: TGCAGCATTGGGGGCGGGGTCCAAGAGACCCAGTACTTC
CDR3: CSIGGGVQETQYF

V: TRBV27
size: .
J: TRBJ1-5
D: .
DNA: TGTGCCAGCAGCAAAAGGGCAGGGAGAAGCAATCAGCCCCAGCATTTT
CDR3: CASSKRAGRSNQPQHF

V: TRBV7-2
size: few
J: TRBJ1-2
D: .
DNA: TGTGCCAGCAGCTTAGTAGGAGGGGACTATGGCTACACCTTC
CDR3: CASSLVGGDYGYTF

V: TRBV4-3
size: .
J: TRBJ1-2
D: .
DNA: TGCGCCAGCAGCCAAGACCGGAGCGTGACTAACTATGGCTACACCTTC
CDR3: CASSQDRSVTNYGYTF

V: TRBV6-1
size: once
J: TRBJ2-7
D: TRBD1
DNA: TGTGCCAGCACTAGCTCGACAGGGGGCTGGGAGGCCCAGTACTTC
CDR3: CASTSSTGGWEAQYF

V: TRBV20-1
size: few
J: TRBJ2-1
D: TRBD2
DNA: TGCAGTGCTAGGGATACCGGGACTAGCGGGAGGGCCTTGGGAGAGCAGTTCTTC
CDR3: CSARDTGTSGRALGEQFF

V: TRBV11-1
size: .
J: TRBJ2-7
D: .
DNA: TGTGCCAGCAGCTTAAGCGGGACAAGCTCCTACAATGAGCAGTACTTC
CDR3: CASSLSGTSSYNEQYF

V: TRBV25-1
size: .
J: TRBJ2-7
D: TRBD1
DNA: TGTGCCAGCAGTGAATTCGCGACAGGGGGCTACGAGCAGTACTTC
CDR3: CASSEFATGGYEQYF

V: TRBV25-1
size: .
J: TRBJ1-4
D: TRBD1
DNA: TGTGCCAGCAGTGAGTGGGACAGTAATAATGAAAAACTGTTTTTT
CDR3: CASSEWDSNNEKLFF

V: TRBV4-2
size: many
J: TRBJ1-2
D: .
DNA: TGTGCCAGCAGCCAGCAGGGGAACTATGGCTACACCTTC
CDR3: CASSQQGNYGYTF

V: TRBV28
size: .
J: TRBJ2-6
D: .
DNA: TGTGCCAGCAGAACGGGACACCGGGCGTCCGGGGCCAACGTCCTGACTTTC
CDR3: CASRTGHRASGANVLTF

V: TRBV7-9
size: few
J: TRBJ2-7
D: .
DNA: TGTGCCAGCAGCTTGTGGGAAAGCTCCTACGAGCAGTACTTC
CDR3: CASSLWESSYEQYF

V: TRBV5-1
size: .
J: TRBJ1-1
D: .
DNA: TGCGCCAGCAGCTGGGATGGGCCGAACACTGAAGCTTTCTTT
CDR3: CASSWDGPNTEAFF

V: TRBV4-1
size: once
J: TRBJ2-7
D: .
DNA: TGCGCCAGCAGCCAAGTAGGGCAGGGAGGCAATGAGCAGTACTTC
CDR3: CASSQVGQGGNEQYF

V: TRBV9
size: .
J: TRBJ1-1
D: .
DNA: TGTGCCAGCAGCGTAGGGGACGCATTTGAAGCTTTCTTT
CDR3: CASSVGDAFEAFF

V: TRBV6-2/TRBV6-3
size: .
J: TRBJ1-5
D: .
DNA: TGTGCCAGCAGGCCTCAGGGCAACAATCAGCCCCAGCTTTTT
CDR3: CASRPQGNNQPQLF

V: TRBV21-1
size: .
J: TRBJ2-4
D: .
DNA: TGTGCCAGCAGCAAATTACGACAGGGAGAGGAGAACATTCAGTACTTC
CDR3: CASSKLRQGEENIQYF

V: TRBV9
size: .
J: TRBJ2-1
D: .
DNA: TGTGCCAGCAGCGTAGGGGAAGCCTACAATGGGCAGTTCTTC
CDR3: CASSVGEAYNGQFF

V: TRBV14
size: .
J: TRBJ1-2
D: .
DNA: TGTGCCAGCAGCCAAGAAATATACGGACTCTATGGCTACACCTTC
CDR3: CASSQEIYGLYGYTF

V: TRBV12-3/TRBV12-4
size: few
J: TRBJ2-7
D: .
DNA: TGTGCCAGCAGTCAAGGTCCGTATAGGACGCCAACGGGCGAGCAGTACTTC
CDR3: CASSQGPYRTPTGEQYF

V: TRBV20-1
size: .
J: TRBJ2-7
D: .
DNA: TGCAGTGCTAGAGATCAGGCTAGCGCCTCGTCCTCCTACGAGCAGTACTTC
CDR3: CSARDQASASSSYEQYF

V: TRBV3-1
size: .
J: TRBJ1-1
D: .
DNA: TGTGCCAGCAGCCAAGAACCTGGCAGCTACACTGAAGCTTTCTTT
CDR3: CASSQEPGSYTEAFF

V: TRBV27
size: once
J: TRBJ2-3
D: .
DNA: TGTGCCAGCGTTAAGTCAGGGTCAGATACGCAGTATTTT
CDR3: CASVKSGSDTQYF

V: TRBV7-2
size: .
J: TRBJ2-2
D: .
DNA: TGTGCCAGCAACTCCAGGAGGGGAGGAACCGGGGAGCTGTTTTTT
CDR3: CASNSRRGGTGELFF

V: TRBV4-2
size: few
J: TRBJ2-1
D: TRBD2
DNA: TGTGCCAGCAGCCAAGCTAGCGGGGGCTCCTACAATGAGCAGTTCTTC
CDR3: CASSQASGGSYNEQFF

V: TRBV11-3
size: .
J: TRBJ2-5
D: .
DNA: TGTGCCAGCAGCTCAGAAGGGGGGGCGGGGGAGCAGTACTTC
CDR3: CASSSEGGAGEQYF

V: TRBV7-3
size: .
J: TRBJ2-5
D: .
DNA: TGTGCCAGCAGCTATGTCCCCGGACTTCAAGAGACCCAGTACTTC
CDR3: CASSYVPGLQETQYF

V: TRBV6-6
size: .
J: TRBJ2-2
D: .
DNA: TGTGCCAGCAGTTACGCGGGACAAAAGAACACCGGGGAGCTGTTTTTT
CDR3: CASSYAGQKNTGELFF

V: TRBV28
size: .
J: TRBJ2-7
D: .
DNA: TGTGCCAGCAGTCCCCCCCCCCGCTACGAGCAGTACTTC
CDR3: CASSPPPRYEQYF

V: TRBV11-2
size: few
J: TRBJ2-3
D: .
DNA: TGTGCCAGCAGCTACTCTGATGATACGCAGTATTTT
CDR3: CASSYSDDTQYF

V: TRBV2
size: .
J: TRBJ2-1
D: TRBD1
DNA: TGTGCCAGCACCCTGGGACAGGTGAGGTACAATGAGCAGTTCTTC
CDR3: CASTLGQVRYNEQFF

V: TRBV11-2
size: .
J: TRBJ2-5
D: TRBD1
DNA: TGTGCCAGCAGCCCCTCCGGACAGGGGGTACGTGAGCAGTACTTC
CDR3: CASSPSGQGVREQYF

V: TRBV5-3
size: .
J: TRBJ2-1
D: .
DNA: TGTGCCAGAAGCTTGGGGCGGTACAATGGGCAGTTCTTC
CDR3: CARSLGRYNGQFF

V: TRBV7-2
size: few
J: TRBJ2-5
D: TRBD2
DNA: TGTGCCAGCAGCCTCCGGGGGGGGATCCAAGAGACCCAGTACTTC
CDR3: CASSLRGGIQETQYF

V: TRBV10-3
size: .
J: TRBJ1-5
D: TRBD1
DNA: TGTGCCATCAGTGAGTTTGGGACAGGGGATCAGCCCCAGCATTTT
CDR3: CAISEFGTGDQPQHF

V: TRBV4-3
size: .
J: TRBJ2-3
D: .
DNA: TGCGCCAGCAGCCATGGGAATGGCGGAGCTGGAGATACGCAGTATTTT
CDR3: CASSHGNGGAGDTQYF

V: TRBV15
size: .
J: TRBJ2-7
D: .
DNA: TGTGCCACCAGCAGGGAGGGGGGCTCCTCCTACGAGCAGTACTTC
CDR3: CATSREGGSSYEQYF

V: TRBV5-1
size: .
J: TRBJ2-1
D: .
DNA: TGCGCCAGCAGCTTGGTCATAACAGAAGACAATGAGCAGTTCTTC
CDR3: CASSLVITEDNEQFF

V: TRBV4-3
size: few
J: TRBJ2-3
D: .
DNA: TGCGCCAGCAGCCCTGGAGGGGTCGGGACAGATACGCAGTATTTT
CDR3: CASSPGGVGTDTQYF

V: TRBV4-3
size: .
J: TRBJ2-5
D: TRBD2
DNA: TGCGCCAGCAGCCCCGTAGCGGGGTCCCAAGAGACCCAGTACTTC
CDR3: CASSPVAGSQETQYF

V: TRBV7-2
size: .
J: TRBJ1-4
D: .
DNA: TGTGTCAGCAGCTTAGCGTCGGGTGCAACTAATGAAAAACTGTTTTTT
CDR3: CVSSLASGATNEKLFF

V: TRBV7-3
size: .
J: TRBJ1-1
D: .
DNA: TGTGCCAGCAGCTTAGGTACCCAGGGGAAGGATGAAGCTTTCTTT
CDR3: CASSLGTQGKDEAFF

V: TRBV10-3
size: .
J: TRBJ2-1
D: .
DNA: TGTGCCACCAAGGACGGGGGCCCTTCCTACAATGAGCAGTTCTTC
CDR3: CATKDGGPSYNEQFF

V: TRBV29-1
size: .
J: TRBJ2-5
D: .
DNA: TGCAGCGTACGGCTACAAGAGACCCAGTACTTC
CDR3: CSVRLQETQYF

V: TRBV6-1
size: .
J: TRBJ2-3
D: .
DNA: TGTGCCAGCAGGCGACTTCCATCCGGGACTTCCACAGATACGCAGTATTTT
CDR3: CASRRLPSGTSTDTQYF

V: TRBV4-1
size: .
J: TRBJ1-4
D: .
DNA: TGCGCCAGCAGCCCTTTTACTAATGAAAAACTGTTTTTT
CDR3: CASSPFTNEKLFF